This T cell receptor (beta chain) was profiled in a study of spatial heterogeneity in lung cancer. CDR1 MNHNS and CDR2 SASEGT come from the germline V gene. CDR3 length equals 15 residues. V lost 3 bases and J lost 0, with 9 bases in between. Documented time point: sample taken at primary tumor resection. Sequencing was performed on whole RNA extracted from tumor and nontumor lung tissue, or from frozen PBMC, and the material was left unsorted. TCRdb reanalysed the 5' RACE reads using MiXCR and keeps one entry per CDR3 protein. The sample shows approximately 40,000 distinct CDR3 sequences, around 5% of them seen only once. This clonotype was detected only a few times.

The chain combines TRBV6-1 with TRBJ2-1; D remains unclear. Sequenced here: PBMCs, sampled at surgery. The TCR originated in a female donor with early-stage non-small cell lung cancer. The CDR3 loop reads CASSERWSSYNEQFF. DNA of the CDR3: TGTGCCAGCAGTGAGCGGTGGAGCTCCTACAATGAGCAGTTCTTC.